This T cell receptor (beta chain) was identified in a study of blood T cells in healthy people across ages. Findings and caveats of the study: PBMC samples, being unsorted, prevented any conclusive comparison of naive and antigen-experienced cells.

Total RNA was extracted at no less than 6 micrograms per sample. A sample-barcoded 5' primer and a J-beta primer mix were used in a second PCR of roughly 7 to 11 cycles. A tag from a template-switch adaptor with 12 random nucleotides marked each cDNA molecule. TCRdb passed the 5' RACE reads through MiXCR, listing each CDR3 protein once. The sample shows around 850,000 distinct CDR3 sequences, roughly 40% of them seen only once. Germline V gives CDR1 SQVTM, CDR2 ANQGSEA. V was clipped by 6 bases and J by 2 bases, with 15 bases between them. The CDR3 runs to 14 residues. Remarks on this clonotype: The antigen is unknown. A read error is possible here, since a much larger clone lies one base away.

The chain links TRBV29-1 to TRBJ2-3; either TRBD1 or TRBD2 may fit D (5 bases each). The TCR sequence derives from a young man in good health. Sequencing input: blood. The CDR3 loop is CSVSPGPNTDTQYF. CDR3 DNA: TGCAGCGTCAGTCCGGGACCCAACACAGATACGCAGTATTTT.